Listed below are T cell receptor beta chains from one sample, sequenced in a study of Ad26.COV2.S vaccination and SARS-CoV-2 variants. TCRdb's table, derived via immunoSEQ multiplex PCR, lists solely in-frame clones and lacks some. The table has nearly 95,000 clones, 82% seen once. The sample consisted of peripheral blood, taken after recovery from COVID-19. The receptors shown here come from a human donor who had recovered from COVID-19. The CDR3 runs from the conserved cysteine through the conserved F or W. D genes are given only for firm matches. Size is omitted from some rows. Given values are once, few, many or a class for expanded clones.

j_call	clone_size	v_call	d_call	cdr3_aa	cdr3_nt
TRBJ2-1	.	TRBV19	.	CASEGMTASSYNEQFF	TGTGCCAGTGAAGGGATGACGGCCAGCTCCTACAATGAGCAGTTCTTC
TRBJ1-1	.	TRBV19	.	CASSPRTARGFTEAFF	TGTGCCAGTAGTCCGAGGACAGCTCGTGGCTTCACTGAAGCTTTCTTT
TRBJ2-7	.	TRBV18	.	CASSPPDGGFYEQYF	TGTGCCAGCTCACCACCGGATGGGGGATTCTACGAGCAGTACTTC
TRBJ2-1	.	TRBV29-1	.	CSVEEGPRGEQFF	TGCAGCGTTGAAGAGGGGCCGAGGGGTGAGCAGTTCTTC
TRBJ1-1	.	TRBV29-1	TRBD1	CSASRTGKTTEAFF	TGCAGCGCCAGCCGGACAGGGAAGACCACTGAAGCTTTCTTT
TRBJ2-5	.	TRBV2	.	CASSIRLVETQYF	TGTGCCAGCAGCATAAGATTGGTGGAGACCCAGTACTTC
TRBJ1-4	.	TRBV5-4	TRBD1	CATYSPGQGAEKLFF	TGTGCCACCTATTCCCCGGGACAGGGAGCTGAAAAACTGTTTTTT
TRBJ2-1	once	TRBV12-2	.	CASRLGTSGRSYNEQFF	TGTGCAAGTCGCTTAGGTACTAGCGGGAGGTCCTACAATGAGCAGTTCTTC
TRBJ2-7	.	TRBV5-1	.	CASSPRDSLVPGQYF	TGCGCCAGCAGCCCCCGGGACTCTTTAGTACCCGGGCAGTACTTC
TRBJ1-5	.	TRBV5-1	.	CASSYGGGNQPQHF	TGCGCCAGCAGCTACGGAGGGGGCAATCAGCCCCAGCATTTT
TRBJ1-4	.	TRBV11-3	.	CASSLDGATNEKLFF	TGTGCCAGCAGCTTAGACGGGGCAACTAATGAAAAACTGTTTTTT
TRBJ2-2	.	TRBV24-1	TRBD2	CATSDMRGGIGTGELFF	TGTGCCACCAGTGACATGCGGGGGGGCATTGGAACCGGGGAGCTGTTTTTT
TRBJ1-1	.	TRBV29-1	.	CSAVRDARRAFF	TGCAGCGCCGTGCGGGACGCTCGGCGAGCTTTCTTT
TRBJ2-7	.	TRBV6-5	TRBD2	CASSYSTSGYEQYF	TGTGCCAGCAGTTACTCGACTAGCGGCTACGAGCAGTACTTC
TRBJ1-1	.	TRBV11-2	.	CASSRTGTNTEAFF	TGTGCCAGCAGCCGAACGGGAACTAACACTGAAGCTTTCTTT
TRBJ1-4	.	TRBV20-1	TRBD1	CSASKQGEIF	TGCAGTGCTAGTAAACAGGGGGAAATTTTT
TRBJ2-1	.	TRBV9	.	CASSDRGNSEQFF	TGTGCCAGCAGCGACCGCGGGAATTCAGAGCAGTTCTTC
TRBJ1-3	.	TRBV5-1	.	CASSPGLQGSGNTIYF	TGCGCCAGCAGCCCCGGGCTACAAGGCTCAGGAAACACCATATATTTT
TRBJ2-1	.	TRBV20-1	.	CSAPGSAGRFF	TGCAGTGCTCCCGGCTCAGCGGGTAGGTTCTTC
TRBJ2-7	.	TRBV5-1	.	CASSLILAGSPYEQYF	TGCGCCAGCAGCTTGATTCTGGCAGGGTCCCCCTACGAGCAGTACTTC
TRBJ1-1	.	TRBV10-1	.	CASSEQQNTEAFF	TGCGCCAGCAGTGAGCAACAGAACACTGAAGCTTTCTTT
TRBJ2-7	.	TRBV6-2/TRBV6-3	TRBD2	CASSYDRLAGIEYEQYF	TGTGCCAGCAGTTACGACCGACTAGCGGGAATCGAGTACGAGCAGTACTTC
TRBJ1-4	.	TRBV11-2	.	CASSLPEVREEKLFF	TGTGCCAGCAGCTTACCAGAGGTTCGGGAGGAAAAACTGTTTTTT
TRBJ1-2	.	TRBV7-9	.	CASSFPGLIPRANYGYTF	TGTGCCAGCAGCTTCCCAGGTTTGATCCCCAGAGCTAACTATGGCTACACCTTC
TRBJ2-1	.	TRBV3-1/TRBV3-2	.	CASSPGTTSINFYNEQFF	TGTGCCAGCAGTCCCGGGACGACTAGTATAAACTTCTACAATGAGCAGTTCTTC
TRBJ2-3	.	TRBV3-1/TRBV3-2	.	CASSQVASAGTDTQYF	TGTGCCAGCAGCCAAGTTGCAAGCGCCGGCACAGATACGCAGTATTTT
TRBJ2-7	.	TRBV4-2	TRBD2	CASSHMTSGISYEQYF	TGTGCCAGCAGCCACATGACTAGCGGGATCTCCTACGAGCAGTACTTC
TRBJ2-7	.	TRBV5-1	TRBD2	CASSIKAGDTPEQYF	TGCGCCAGCAGCATCAAAGCGGGAGACACCCCCGAGCAGTACTTC